This T cell receptor beta chain was found in a study of T cell responses to AZD1222 COVID-19 vaccine. In the case of this clone: Its matching antigen is unknown.

General observations from the study: Most donors were white British, females outnumbered males, and clonal diversity was possibly underestimated. Reports say nearly half of spike-specific TCRs go after unmutated variant regions.

The CDR3 has 17 residues. In germline, CDR1 is GTSNPN, CDR2 SVGIG (reference sequence). The V gene lost 0 bases and the J gene lost 5 bases, with 20 bases spanning the gap. Profiled with immunoSEQ multiplex PCR; TCRdb holds only in-frame clones, not every one. Here the sample spans about 130,000 clones, 93% being singletons. The specimen was peripheral blood, collected on day 0 of AZD1222 vaccination. The clonotype comes from an adult in good health. The chain carries TRBV30 and TRBJ1-5; D may be TRBD1 (5 bases). DNA for the CDR3: TGTGCCTGGAGTGTATCGCGGACAAATAGGGCCCATCAGCCCCAGCATTTT. It translates to CAWSVSRTNRAHQPQHF.